This TCR beta chain is from a study of low-dose radiotherapy and immunotherapy resistance in tumors (dated by TCRdb to 2021 to 2024). Study-wide context: Cohort 1 received 0.5 Gy per fraction every 2 weeks, with a prescribed total PTV dose of 6.5 Gy. Cohort 2 received 1 Gy per fraction every two weeks, with a total of 13 Gy over 26 weeks. Nivolumab was administered intravenously as a 240 mg flat dose every two weeks, and ipilimumab was administered intravenously at 1 mg/kg every six weeks. Intravenous cyclophosphamide at 200 mg/m2 was administered every two weeks, one day ahead of each radiation and immunotherapy administration. Starting on cycle 1 day 1, patients took 300 mg of aspirin by mouth once daily for four cycles. Trial participants were not randomized into treatment groups. Eight patients were included in the translational analysis: three from the first dose cohort and the first five from the second dose cohort.

Regarding this clonotype: Its binding antigen is unknown. No much larger clone is present one base from it, and per-base qualities are unavailable.

The donors came from RACIN, which was a single-arm phase I dose-escalation trial that paired nivolumab and ipilimumab with aspirin, low-dose cyclophosphamide and low-dose radiotherapy. To be eligible, a patient needed to have an advanced solid tumor that was TIL-negative. CDR1 and CDR2, looked up from the germline V gene, are LGHNA and YNFKEQ. Trimming takes 4 bases from V and 1 base from J, and the germline ends sit 15 bases apart. Counted from cysteine to phenylalanine, this CDR3 has 16 amino acids. This entry keeps only the CDR3 DNA: 48 bases, framed from base 1. First-strand cDNA was synthesized with Superscript III and a set of TRAV- and TRBV-specific primers, covering both TCRalpha and TCRbeta chains. A roughly 20-cycle PCR with Phusion amplified the TCRs, pairing a constant-region primer with the adapter that was attached to the V primers. The isolated mRNA was amplified using the MessageAmp II aRNA Amplification Kit, with in vitro transcription performed for roughly 15 hours at 37 degrees C. mRNA for TCR sequencing was isolated with the Dynabeads mRNA DIRECT Purification Kit. A second roughly 25-cycle Phusion PCR added indexed Illumina adapters, and products were purified with AMPure XP beads. Regarding the original processing steps: Custom Perl scripts pooled TCR sequences encoding the same protein, removed out-of-frame sequences and computed each clonotype's abundance. TCR sequences supported by only a single read were excluded from analysis. Among the metrics used to describe the repertoires were Shannon entropy, Gini index, clonality, richness, and the frequency of TCRs shared between repertoires. The public reads were reanalyzed by TCRdb: fastp trimming at Q25, MiXCR alignment, in-frame beta chains only. Each entry merges the rows of one CDR3 protein and shows their most common DNA and genes. TCRdb, rather than the study authors, made the V and J calls. Across this sample there are fewer than 10,000 distinct CDR3 sequences, with 75% seen only once. Clones ranked in the top ten supply approximately 1.5% of the sample.

Here the chain combines TRBV4-2 and TRBJ2-3; a tentative D call is TRBD2 (6 bases match). The TCR sequence derives from a human donor with advanced metastatic prostate, ovarian, gallbladder or colorectal cancer (not recorded which). This table probably holds off-target reads from a library built for another chain. CDR3 protein: CASSPGRGAGTDTQYF. The DNA sequence is TGTGCCAGCAGCCCCGGACGCGGGGCCGGCACAGATACGCAGTATTTT.